The clone carrying this T cell receptor (beta chain) was counted a single time. Its specificity is unknown. The V and J ends lost 4 bases and 6 bases respectively, with 7 bases between them. This CDR3 comprises 12 residues. Germline CDR1 reads SGHTA; CDR2 reads FQGTGA. The sample belongs to a study of long-term antiretroviral therapy in people with HIV. Study details: It was about a decade after the earliest samples that the 2015 immediate-ART recommendation appeared.

Findings and caveats of the study: ART was followed by higher diversity that remained below transplant donor controls. HIV repertoires spanned narrower CDR3 length ranges than controls. Pre-ART clonal expansion yielded clones that dominated the repertoire at all time points.

The immunoSEQ assay was v3.0, run at survey level. TCRdb's copy holds only in-frame clones and misses some; the assay was immunoSEQ multiplex PCR. The table shows more than 15,000 clones, with over 75% occurring only once. The J gene is TRBJ2-1, the V gene TRBV7-3; the D is unclear. This clonotype was sampled from a woman aged 40 to 50 with HIV. This material consisted of unsorted PBMCs, taken at the start of antiretroviral therapy, before treatment. The CDR3 protein is CASSSSGNEQFF. As DNA, the CDR3 is TGTGCCAGCAGCTCGTCGGGCAATGAGCAGTTCTTC.